A single sample gave rise to the 24 T cell receptor beta chains below, sequenced in a study of T cell responses to AZD1222 COVID-19 vaccine. Here immunoSEQ multiplex PCR was the method, and the copy in TCRdb shows in-frame clones only, minus some. The sample comprises about 190,000 clones, approximately 92% of which are singletons, and 1% to 1.5% rests with the top ten. The specimen was peripheral blood, collected on day 0 of AZD1222 vaccination. These receptors were collected from an adult in good health.

The chain combines TRBV7-7 with TRBJ1-5; 7 nucleotides line up with TRBD1. CDR3 size: 13 residues. J was trimmed by 4 bases and V by 5 bases; bases with no gene match: 2. Germline V gives CDR1 SSHAT, CDR2 FNYEAQ (reference sequence). CDR3 loop: CASSLDRNQPQHF. Written as DNA, the CDR3 is TGTGCCAGCAGCCTGGACAGGAATCAGCCCCAGCATTTT.

The chain combines TRBV7-7 with TRBJ2-7; 8 positions match TRBD1. The J segment lost 0 bases and the V segment lost 5 bases, leaving 3 bases of the junction unmatched. Germline V lookup: CDR1 SSHAT, CDR2 FNYEAQ (reference sequence). This CDR3 comprises 14 residues. CDR3 sequence: CASSMGQDSYEQYF. CDR3 coding DNA: TGTGCCAGCAGCATGGGACAGGACTCCTACGAGCAGTACTTC. Together with reference TRBV7-7 and TRBJ2-7, the CDR3 gives the full variable domain: GAGVSQSPRYKVTKRGQDVTLRCDPISSHATLYWYQQALGQGPEFLTYFNYEAQPDKSGLPSDRFSAERPEGSISTLTIQRTEQRDSAMYRCASSMGQDSYEQYFGPGTRLTVT.

The J gene is TRBJ1-1, the V gene TRBV28, with 11 bases lining up with TRBD1. V was clipped by 7 bases and J by 3 bases; unmatched bases: 4. Per germline, CDR1 MDHEN and CDR2 SYDVKM. The CDR3 runs 14 residues. In DNA form, the CDR3 reads TGTGCCAGCACCTGGGGACAGGGGGACACTGAAGCTTTCTTT. This encodes CASTWGQGDTEAFF.

The rearrangement joins TRBV5-1 to TRBJ1-4; D ambiguous. From germline, CDR1 is SGHRS and CDR2 YFSETQ. This CDR3 is built from 15 residues. V was trimmed by 0 bases and J by 0 bases, leaving 6 bases between them. The CDR3 reads CASSLAGTTNEKLFF. The CDR3 nucleotides are TGCGCCAGCAGCTTGGCCGGAACAACTAATGAAAAACTGTTTTTT.

CDR3 DNA sequence: TGTGCCAGCAGCTTGGCAGGGGAGGGGGGAGAGACCCAGTACTTC. It encodes CASSLAGEGGETQYF. The chain has TRBV5-4 and TRBJ2-5, with D possibly TRBD2 on 7 matching bases. CDR3 length equals 15 residues. V was pared by 0 bases and J by 4 bases, with 13 bases between. Germline V CDR1 and CDR2: SGHNT, YYREEE (reference sequence). Complete variable domain (other parts from reference TRBV5-4 and TRBJ2-5): ETGVTQSPTHLIKTRGQQVTLRCSSQSGHNTVSWYQQALGQGPQFIFQYYREEENGRGNFPPRFSGLQFPNYSSELNVNALELDDSALYLCASSLAGEGGETQYFGPGTRLLVL.

The V and J genes are TRBV6-1 and TRBJ1-3; D not certain. Trimming removed 3 bases at V and 4 bases at J, with 7 bases between. This CDR3 spans 13 amino acids. Germline values: CDR1 MNHNS, CDR2 SASEGT. CDR3 bases: TGTGCCAGCAGTGATACCTTAGGAAACACCATATATTTT. It codes for CASSDTLGNTIYF.

CDR3 sequence reads: CASKELGLEKSGNTIYF. The CDR3 DNA sequence: TGTGCCAGTAAGGAATTAGGGCTCGAGAAGAGTGGAAACACCATATATTTT. This chain uses TRBV19 with TRBJ1-3; no firm D call. The germline V gene has CDR1 LNHDA and CDR2 SQIVND (reference sequence). The V and J ends lost 7 bases and 3 bases respectively, with 22 bases between them. This CDR3 has 17 residues.

This clone showed up just once. The chain combines TRBV25-1 with TRBJ1-1; no firm D call. Germline CDR1 reads MGHDK; CDR2 reads SYGVNS. There are 11 residues in the CDR3. Trimming stripped 2 bases from V and 8 bases from J, with 6 bases between. The CDR3, as DNA: TGTGCCAGCAGTGAAAATACAGAAGCTTTCTTT. This sequence encodes CASSENTEAFF.

V gene TRBV6-2 or TRBV6-3 combines with J gene TRBJ2-7, with no clear D. The CDR3 is 11 amino acids. The ends were cut back, 6 bases at V and 3 bases at J, with 6 bases in the middle. Germline V gene data show CDR1 as MNHEY and CDR2 as SVGEGT. This chain's CDR3 is CASSLGYEQYF. The CDR3 DNA is TGTGCCAGCAGCCTAGGCTACGAGCAGTACTTC.

The genes are TRBV30 and TRBJ2-1, with D tentatively TRBD1 (6 bases). The CDR3 is made up of 16 amino acids. The germline V gene has CDR1 GTSNPN and CDR2 SVGIG (reference sequence). The V end was cut by 2 bases, the J end by 10 bases, with 24 bases between. In nucleotides, the CDR3 is TGTGCCTGGAGTTCGTCGAGGGGGATAAGGAGTACAGAGCAGTTCTTC. Residues: CAWSSSRGIRSTEQFF.

V and J are TRBV30 and TRBJ1-6; TRBD1 matches at 9 bases. The CDR3 extends over 13 amino acids. Trimming took 3 bases from V and 9 from J; bases not matched to a gene: 3. The germline CDR1 and CDR2 sequences are GTSNPN and SVGIG (reference sequence). CDR3 nucleotide sequence: TGTGCCTGGAGAGGACAGGGGACTTCACCCCTCCACTTT. Its translation is CAWRGQGTSPLHF.

The chain recombines TRBV18 with TRBJ1-6, with D hard to call. Trimming stripped 3 bases from V and 3 bases from J, with 12 bases between. The germline V gene encodes CDR1 KGHSH and CDR2 LQKENI. The CDR3 is 16 amino acids. In DNA, the CDR3 is TGTGCCAGCTCACCCTCCATCAACAGCTATAATTCACCCCTCCACTTT. It is translated as CASSPSINSYNSPLHF.

This chain uses TRBV6-5 with TRBJ1-3; D is uncertain. Between the trimmed V and J ends, which lost 0 bases and 0 bases, there was a span of 6 bases. This CDR3 is 15 amino acids long. Germline V gene data show CDR1 as MNHEY and CDR2 as SVGAGI. The CDR3: CASSYSLNSGNTIYF. The DNA of the CDR3 is TGTGCCAGCAGTTACTCCCTAAACTCTGGAAACACCATATATTTT.

This chain joins TRBV3-1 (or the pseudogene TRBV3-2) and TRBJ1-2, with TRBD1 matching over 9 bases. The germline V gene encodes CDR1 LGHDT and CDR2 YNNKEL (reference sequence). V was pared by 4 bases and J by 4 bases, with 16 bases of the junction left unmatched. The CDR3 has 18 residues. The CDR3 DNA reads TGTGCCAGCAGCCTCTCAGCGGAGGGACAGGGAATGAGCTATGGCTACACCTTC. It is translated as CASSLSAEGQGMSYGYTF.

The chain uses TRBV29-1 and TRBJ2-1; TRBD2 matches at 13 bases. The CDR3 sequence is 15 residues long. After removal of 5 bases from V and 8 bases from J, the junction contained 9 bases not matched to a gene. In germline, CDR1 is SQVTM, CDR2 ANQGSEA. CDR3 residues: CSVMTSGGLGDEQFF. In DNA, the CDR3 is TGCAGCGTTATGACTAGCGGGGGGTTAGGGGATGAGCAGTTCTTC.

The chain has TRBV7-3 and TRBJ1-4, with D hard to call. V dropped 5 bases and J dropped 5 bases, with 15 bases sitting between them. CDR1 and CDR2 (germline): SGHTA, FQGTGA. The CDR3 loop spans 15 amino acids. In DNA form, the CDR3 reads TGTGCCAGCAGCAAAACGGGGAGAGAAAATGAAAAACTGTTTTTT. Amino acid sequence: CASSKTGRENEKLFF.

The chain joins TRBV9 to TRBJ2-5, with 11 bases identical to TRBD1. V lost 4 bases to trimming and J lost 5 bases; unmatched junction nucleotides: 7. This CDR3 is built from 15 residues. In germline, CDR1 is SGDLS, CDR2 YYNGEE. Here the CDR3 DNA reads TGTGCCAGCAGCAAAGGGACAGGGGGTAGGGAGACCCAGTACTTC. Protein product: CASSKGTGGRETQYF.

The V gene is TRBV19, the J gene TRBJ2-3; D not resolved. The CDR3 covers 14 residues. V dropped 7 bases and J dropped 1 base, with 12 bases sitting between them. The germline V gene encodes CDR1 LNHDA and CDR2 SQIVND (reference sequence). CDR3 bases: TGTGCCAGTAACCTTGGTCAACGCACAGATACGCAGTATTTT. As protein: CASNLGQRTDTQYF.

The V call is TRBV2, the J call TRBJ1-4, with TRBD1 matching 7 bases. Per germline, CDR1 SNHLY and CDR2 FYNNEI. The V gene end was trimmed by 8 bases and the J gene end by 7 bases; junction bases not matched to a gene: 10. The CDR3 has 14 residues. In DNA form, the CDR3 reads TGTGCCAGCTCAACAGGGGCTGGGCGTGAAAAACTGTTTTTT. It encodes CASSTGAGREKLFF.

The chain uses TRBV3-1 (or the pseudogene TRBV3-2) and TRBJ2-7; D might be TRBD1 (5 bases). Germline-derived CDR1 and CDR2 are LGHDT and YNNKEL (reference sequence). This CDR3 has 14 amino acids. The V and J ends lost 1 base and 3 bases respectively, with 10 bases between them. The CDR3 protein is CASSQGGPIYEQYF. The CDR3 DNA reads as TGTGCCAGCAGCCAAGGGGGCCCAATCTACGAGCAGTACTTC.

The V and J genes are TRBV5-1 and TRBJ2-5, with D maybe TRBD2 (7 bases). This CDR3 has 15 residues. CDR1 and CDR2 (germline): SGHRS, YFSETQ. Deletions cut 1 base from V and 1 base from J, with 11 bases between. CDR3 DNA: TGCGCCAGCAGCTTGAACGGGGGGCCCCAAGAGACCCAGTACTTC. Translation: CASSLNGGPQETQYF.

V gene TRBV28 combines with J gene TRBJ1-6; D not resolved. The germline CDR1 and CDR2 sequences are MDHEN and SYDVKM. The CDR3 has 11 residues. V was clipped by 3 bases and J by 10 bases, with 4 bases between them. The CDR3 reads CASSFGSPLHF. As DNA, the CDR3 is TGTGCCAGCAGTTTCGGATCACCCCTCCACTTT.

In its sample, this clone was seen once. This chain uses TRBV7-8 with TRBJ1-4; maybe TRBD1 (5 bases). Germline-derived CDR1 and CDR2 are SGHVS and FQNEAQ. V was cut by 10 bases and J by 0 bases, with 15 bases left in between. This CDR3 contains 15 residues. The DNA of the CDR3 is TGTGCCACAAGGCGGGTAGGGGCAACTAATGAAAAACTGTTTTTT. Amino acid sequence: CATRRVGATNEKLFF. Variable domain in full (rest from reference TRBV7-8 and TRBJ1-4): GAGVSQSPRYKVAKRGQDVALRCDPISGHVSLFWYQQALGQGPEFLTYFQNEAQLDKSGLPSDRFFAERPEGSVSTLKIQRTQQEDSAVYLCATRRVGATNEKLFFGSGTQLSVL.

This sequence joins TRBV29-1 and TRBJ1-1; D is ambiguous. The germline V gene has CDR1 SQVTM and CDR2 ANQGSEA. Trimming shortened V by 4 bases and J by 1 base, and 4 bases separated the two germline ends. CDR3 length equals 11 residues. In DNA form, the CDR3 reads TGCAGCGTTGTACAGAACACTGAAGCTTTCTTT. Translation: CSVVQNTEAFF.